Shown below are 18 T cell receptor beta chains from a single sample sequenced in a study of blood T cell repertoires in COVID-19. The data were produced by immunoSEQ multiplex PCR, yet TCRdb's version contains in-frame clones alone and is incomplete. This sample has 250,000 to 350,000 clones; 88% occur once, and the top ten carry around 11%. Sequencing input: peripheral blood. Every receptor here comes from a woman aged 25 to 45 with COVID-19, enrolled during active disease.

This clone showed up just once. The chain uses TRBV7-9 and TRBJ1-2; D may be TRBD1 (6 bases). Germline CDR1 reads SEHNR; CDR2 reads FQNEAQ (reference sequence). Trimming stripped 2 bases from V and 7 bases from J, with 14 bases between. CDR3 size: 14 residues. The CDR3 DNA reads as TGTGCCAGCAGCTTATCCGGGGGGCCAGGTGGCTACACCTTC. This translates into CASSLSGGPGGYTF.

This chain links TRBV19 with TRBJ2-3; maybe TRBD1 (6 bases). The V end was cut by 7 bases, the J end by 0 bases, with 11 bases between. Germline assignment: CDR1 LNHDA and CDR2 SQIVND (reference sequence). The CDR3 is 14 amino acids. CDR3 amino acids: CASNRVGSTDTQYF. CDR3 coding DNA: TGTGCCAGTAACAGGGTGGGAAGCACAGATACGCAGTATTTT.

The chain links TRBV2 to TRBJ1-4; 10 positions agree with TRBD1. CDR1 is SNHLY, CDR2 FYNNEI, per germline. The CDR3 is made up of 15 amino acids. Trimming removed 5 bases from V and 8 bases from J; junction bases left unmatched: 8. CDR3 DNA sequence: TGTGCCAGCAGTCCGACAGGGGGCGCGGGGGAAAAACTGTTTTTT. This translates into CASSPTGGAGEKLFF. The full variable domain, its missing parts supplied by reference TRBV2 and TRBJ1-4, is EPEVTQTPSHQVTQMGQEVILRCVPISNHLYFYWYRQILGQKVEFLVSFYNNEISEKSEIFDDQFSVERPDGSNFTLKIRSTKLEDSAMYFCASSPTGGAGEKLFFGSGTQLSVL.

V usage is TRBV5-4 and J usage is TRBJ2-2, with D possibly being TRBD2 (5 bases). CDR3 length: 15 amino acids. Trimming took off 4 bases at V and 6 bases at J, with 16 bases between the two ends. The germline V gene encodes CDR1 SGHNT and CDR2 YYREEE (reference sequence). The CDR3 loop reads CASSPGPERAGELFF. The DNA for the CDR3 is TGTGCCAGCAGCCCTGGACCCGAGAGGGCCGGGGAGCTGTTTTTT. Full variable domain (remainder filled in from reference TRBV5-4 and TRBJ2-2): ETGVTQSPTHLIKTRGQQVTLRCSSQSGHNTVSWYQQALGQGPQFIFQYYREEENGRGNFPPRFSGLQFPNYSSELNVNALELDDSALYLCASSPGPERAGELFFGEGSRLTVL.

CDR3 nucleotides: TGTGCCCCACCAGGACAAGGTGATAATTCACCCCTCCACTTT. Its translation: CAPPGQGDNSPLHF. The V call is TRBV24-1, the J call TRBJ1-6; tentative D call: TRBD1 (5 bases). This CDR3 has 14 amino acids. The germline V and J ends were trimmed by 12 bases and 5 bases, with 16 bases remaining between them. The V gene's germline CDR1 is KGHDR and CDR2 SFDVKD.

The chain carries TRBV6-5 and TRBJ1-2; D uncertain. The CDR3 sequence is 13 residues long. CDR1 and CDR2 (germline): MNHEY, SVGAGI. The V and J ends lost 10 bases and 2 bases respectively, with 14 bases between them. The CDR3 region has the DNA TGTGCCACCCGGAGGTCGAGGAACTATGGCTACACCTTC. Translated, it gives CATRRSRNYGYTF.

The V call is TRBV27, the J call TRBJ2-7; 7 bases are shared with TRBD2. The J segment lost 3 bases and the V segment lost 7 bases, leaving 6 bases of the junction unmatched. There are 13 residues in the CDR3. In germline, CDR1 is MNHEY, CDR2 SMNVEV (reference sequence). CDR3 loop: CASISGVNYEQYF. The CDR3 region has the DNA TGTGCCAGCATCAGCGGGGTAAACTACGAGCAGTACTTC.

The gene calls are TRBV4-1 and TRBJ2-1, with 14 bases that match TRBD2. Germline CDR1 and CDR2: MGHRA and YSYEKL. This CDR3 has 15 residues. V dropped 1 base and J dropped 8; count of bases not matched to a gene: 1. CDR3 sequence (DNA): TGCGCCAGCAGCCAAGTGGGACTAGCGGGAGATGAGCAGTTCTTC. It yields the protein CASSQVGLAGDEQFF.

CDR3 region: CASSLPGQGTDTQYF. The CDR3 DNA follows: TGTGCCAGCAGTCTCCCGGGACAGGGGACAGATACGCAGTATTTT. V gene TRBV3-1 (or the pseudogene TRBV3-2) combines with J gene TRBJ2-3; 10 bases match TRBD1. V was clipped by 6 bases and J by 3 bases; unmatched bases: 6. The CDR3 contains 15 residues. Germline values: CDR1 LGHDT, CDR2 YNNKEL (reference sequence).

The chain has TRBV19 and TRBJ2-7; 10 nucleotides match TRBD2. Per germline, CDR1 LNHDA and CDR2 SQIVND (reference sequence). CDR3 length: 13 amino acids. V trimming: 3 bases; J trimming: 5 bases; junction bases outside the gene matches: 1. The CDR3 spells CASSMLAGDEQYF. The CDR3 nucleotides are TGTGCCAGTAGTATGCTAGCGGGGGACGAGCAGTACTTC.

The rearrangement uses TRBV2 and TRBJ1-6; D not resolved. Trimming stripped 2 bases from V and 10 bases from J, with 12 bases between. This CDR3 region has 14 residues. Per the germline V gene, CDR1 is SNHLY and CDR2 is FYNNEI. In DNA form, the CDR3 reads TGTGCCAGCAGTGAATCATGGGTCGGGTCACCCCTCCACTTT. Encoded protein: CASSESWVGSPLHF.

The chain is built from TRBV6-5 and TRBJ2-5, with a possible D match to TRBD1 (6 bases). Germline CDR1 reads MNHEY; CDR2 reads SVGAGI. Trimming removed 6 bases at V and 5 bases at J, with 16 bases between. This CDR3 is built from 14 residues. Written as DNA, the CDR3 is TGTGCCAGCAGGTTTGCAGGGGTCGGGGAGACCCAGTACTTC. It yields the protein CASRFAGVGETQYF.

This clone showed up just once. V usage is TRBV2 and J usage is TRBJ2-6; perhaps TRBD1 as D (6 bases). CDR1 is SNHLY and CDR2 is FYNNEI in the germline V gene. V was pared by 8 bases and J by 0 bases, with 17 bases between. The CDR3 has 17 amino acids. The CDR3 region is CASGGGQGVSGANVLTF. CDR3 sequence (DNA): TGTGCCAGCGGGGGCGGACAAGGGGTCTCTGGGGCCAACGTCCTGACTTTC.

The chain is built from TRBV7-8 and TRBJ1-5, with D hard to call. V was pared by 5 bases and J by 4 bases, with 6 bases between. This CDR3 has 12 residues. The germline CDR1 and CDR2 sequences are SGHVS and FQNEAQ. The DNA of the CDR3 is TGTGCCAGCAGCCGCCCAAATCAGCCCCAGCATTTT. Translating gives CASSRPNQPQHF.

This chain joins TRBV19 and TRBJ2-7; 7 positions match TRBD1. Germline trimming cut 5 bases from V and 3 bases from J; bases unmatched to any gene: 10. The V gene's germline CDR1 is LNHDA and CDR2 SQIVND (reference sequence). CDR3 length equals 15 residues. The CDR3 reads CASSAYRGPNYEQYF. The CDR3 DNA reads TGTGCCAGTAGTGCTTATAGGGGGCCAAACTACGAGCAGTACTTC. Variable domain in full (rest from reference TRBV19 and TRBJ2-7): DGGITQSPKYLFRKEGQNVTLSCEQNLNHDAMYWYRQDPGQGLRLIYYSQIVNDFQKGDIAEGYSVSREKKESFPLTVTSAQKNPTAFYLCASSAYRGPNYEQYFGPGTRLTVT.

The DNA of the CDR3 is TGTGCCAGTAGTACTTGGGACAGCTTAGGAGGCAATCAGCCCCAGCATTTT. The encoded protein is CASSTWDSLGGNQPQHF. V and J are TRBV19 and TRBJ1-5; TRBD1 matches 7 bases. J gave up 2 bases and V 4 bases, and 11 bases lay outside the gene matches. Germline V gene lookup returns CDR1 LNHDA and CDR2 SQIVND (reference sequence). CDR3 size: 17 residues.

V gene TRBV27 combines with J gene TRBJ1-5; unclear D gene. V was pared by 2 bases and J by 4 bases, with 15 bases between. CDR1 MNHEY and CDR2 SMNVEV come from the germline V gene (reference sequence). The CDR3 totals 16 residues. CDR3 coding DNA: TGTGCCAGCAGTTTACTTGGTCAGCAGACAAATCAGCCCCAGCATTTT. Its translation: CASSLLGQQTNQPQHF.

This chain connects TRBV30 to TRBJ2-7, with 7 bases that match TRBD2. This CDR3 is built from 16 residues. Germline-derived CDR1 and CDR2 are GTSNPN and SVGIG (reference sequence). V shed 0 bases and J 5 bases; nucleotides not matched to a gene: 13. As DNA, the CDR3 is TGTGCCTGGAGTGTCCCCTGGGAGGGGAAGGAGAACGAGCAGTACTTC. This sequence encodes CAWSVPWEGKENEQYF.